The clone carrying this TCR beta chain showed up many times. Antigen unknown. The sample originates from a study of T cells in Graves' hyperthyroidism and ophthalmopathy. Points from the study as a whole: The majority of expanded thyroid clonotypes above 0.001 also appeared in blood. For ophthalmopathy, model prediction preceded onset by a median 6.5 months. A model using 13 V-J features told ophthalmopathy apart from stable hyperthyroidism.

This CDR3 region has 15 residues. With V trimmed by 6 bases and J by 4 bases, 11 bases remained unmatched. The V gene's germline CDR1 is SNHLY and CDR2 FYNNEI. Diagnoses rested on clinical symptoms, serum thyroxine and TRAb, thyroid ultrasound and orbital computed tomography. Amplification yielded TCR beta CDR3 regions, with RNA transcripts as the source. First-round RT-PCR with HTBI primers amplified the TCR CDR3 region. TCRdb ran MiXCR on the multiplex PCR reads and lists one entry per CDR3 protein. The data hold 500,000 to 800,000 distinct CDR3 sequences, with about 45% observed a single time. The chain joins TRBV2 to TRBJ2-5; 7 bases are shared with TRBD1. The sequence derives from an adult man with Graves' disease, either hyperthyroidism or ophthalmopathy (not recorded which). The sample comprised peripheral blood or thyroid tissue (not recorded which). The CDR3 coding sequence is TGTGCCAGCAGCGCCGAAACAGGGGAAGGAGAGACCCAGTACTTC. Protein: CASSAETGEGETQYF. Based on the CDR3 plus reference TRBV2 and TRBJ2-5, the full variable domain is EPEVTQTPSHQVTQMGQEVILRCVPISNHLYFYWYRQILGQKVEFLVSFYNNEISEKSEIFDDQFSVERPDGSNFTLKIRSTKLEDSAMYFCASSAETGEGETQYFGPGTRLLVL.